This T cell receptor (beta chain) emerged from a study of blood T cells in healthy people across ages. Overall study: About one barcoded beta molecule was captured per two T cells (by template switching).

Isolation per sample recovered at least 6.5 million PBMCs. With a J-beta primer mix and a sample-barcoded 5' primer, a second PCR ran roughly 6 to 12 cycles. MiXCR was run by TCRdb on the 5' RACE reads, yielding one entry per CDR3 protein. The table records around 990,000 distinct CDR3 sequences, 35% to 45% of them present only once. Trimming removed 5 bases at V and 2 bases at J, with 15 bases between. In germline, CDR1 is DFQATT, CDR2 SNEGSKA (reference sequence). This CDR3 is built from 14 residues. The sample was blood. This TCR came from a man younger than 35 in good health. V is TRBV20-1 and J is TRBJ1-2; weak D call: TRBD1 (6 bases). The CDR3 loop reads CSAFNIGGNYGYTF. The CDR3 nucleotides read TGCAGTGCTTTCAACATAGGGGGAAACTATGGCTACACCTTC.